This T cell receptor beta chain originates from a study of T-cell reconstitution after alpha-beta-depleted transplantation in children. The CDR3 contains 13 residues. V lost 4 bases, J lost 5 bases, and 9 bases lay in between. The sample holds many counts of this clonotype. Molecular barcoding with unique molecular identifiers was used for the TCRbeta library. TCRdb called the PCR reads again in MiXCR, with one record for every CDR3 protein. Of 70,000 or so distinct CDR3 sequences listed, approximately 11% were seen once; the top ten hold approximately 13%. The receptor's source is a boy younger than 18 with acute myeloid leukemia, due to receive a stem cell transplant. This specimen consisted of PBMCs, obtained before TCRalphabeta/CD19-depleted stem cell transplant. The chain recombines TRBV12-3 or TRBV12-4 with TRBJ1-5; D is unclear. The CDR3 region is CASSWQEDQPQHF. The CDR3, as DNA: TGTGCCAGCAGTTGGCAAGAGGATCAGCCCCAGCATTTT.